This passage covers 11 T cell receptor beta chains from one sample sequenced in a study of PD-L1 blockade in urothelial cancer (dated by TCRdb to between 2016 and 2019). The library was obtained by the immunoSEQ multiplex PCR assay. Entries here come from immuneACCESS through TCRdb and include only in-frame sequences with V and J called. Some clones fail to appear in such tables; in the studies checked, an unresolved V gene covers under half of the shortfall, and the cause of the remainder is unknown. Present in this sample are about 120,000 clones, around nine tenths of which were seen just once. The top ten constitute around 1.7% of the sample. In the paper's terms, the time point label means: peripheral blood 6 weeks after treatment start. Sample: PBMCs, taken around atezolizumab (anti-PD-L1) treatment. These TCRs come from a man in his 60s with urothelial cancer.

This chain joins TRBV6-4 and TRBJ2-3, with TRBD2 matching over 7 bases. The CDR3 covers 15 residues. The germline V gene encodes CDR1 MRHNA and CDR2 SNTAGT. After removal of 6 bases from V and 0 bases from J, the junction contained 6 bases not matched to a gene. CDR3 coding DNA: TGTGCCAGCAGGGAAGCTAGCGGTAGCACAGATACGCAGTATTTT. This translates into CASREASGSTDTQYF.

The chain employs TRBV5-1 and TRBJ2-7, with TRBD2 identical over 13 bases. J was trimmed by 4 bases and V by 5 bases; bases with no gene match: 6. Looked up from germline, CDR1 is SGHRS and CDR2 is YFSETQ. The CDR3 runs to 15 residues. CDR3: CASRTSGGSGYEQYF. The CDR3 nucleotides read TGCGCCAGCAGGACTAGCGGGGGGTCGGGGTACGAGCAGTACTTC.

The V call is TRBV27, the J call TRBJ2-1; the match to TRBD2 covers 8 bases. The CDR3 loop spans 14 amino acids. The V gene's germline CDR1 is MNHEY and CDR2 SMNVEV (reference sequence). V lost 7 bases to trimming and J lost 4 bases; unmatched junction nucleotides: 6. CDR3 loop: CASKKAGEYNEQFF. CDR3 DNA: TGTGCCAGCAAAAAAGCGGGGGAGTACAATGAGCAGTTCTTC.

This clone was detected a few times. The chain couples TRBV2 to TRBJ2-3; 11 bases are shared with TRBD2. The V gene end was trimmed by 5 bases and the J gene end by 2 bases; junction bases not matched to a gene: 15. Germline V lookup: CDR1 SNHLY, CDR2 FYNNEI. The length of the CDR3 is 19 residues. CDR3 coding DNA: TGTGCCAGCAGTCCCAGATATATTCGACTAGCGGGAAACACAGATACGCAGTATTTT. It specifies CASSPRYIRLAGNTDTQYF.

V gene TRBV5-1 combines with J gene TRBJ2-5; D is ambiguous. CDR1 and CDR2 from the germline V gene are SGHRS and YFSETQ. V lost 4 bases to trimming and J lost 3 bases, with 10 bases between them. The CDR3 has 13 amino acids. DNA for the CDR3: TGCGCCAGCAGCATCCGGGTGGAAGAGACCCAGTACTTC. Protein product: CASSIRVEETQYF.

The chain carries TRBV5-1 and TRBJ1-2; no clear D. Trimming took off 3 bases at V and 4 bases at J, with 13 bases between the two ends. The CDR3 runs 14 residues. In germline, CDR1 is SGHRS, CDR2 YFSETQ. CDR3 sequence (DNA): TGCGCCAGCAGCTCCGGGGATTCTAGCTATGGCTACACCTTC. This codes for CASSSGDSSYGYTF. The variable domain in full, with the rest retrieved from reference TRBV5-1 and TRBJ1-2, is KAGVTQTPRYLIKTRGQQVTLSCSPISGHRSVSWYQQTPGQGLQFLFEYFSETQRNKGNFPGRFSGRQFSNSRSEMNVSTLELGDSALYLCASSSGDSSYGYTFGSGTRLTVV.

The chain links TRBV7-9 to TRBJ1-2, with 7 bases fitting TRBD1. The CDR3 totals 12 residues. The J segment lost 6 bases and the V segment lost 3 bases, leaving 1 base of the junction unmatched. Per the germline V gene, CDR1 is SEHNR and CDR2 is FQNEAQ (reference sequence). The CDR3 is CASSFDRDGYTF. In DNA, the CDR3 is TGTGCCAGCAGCTTTGACAGGGATGGCTACACCTTC.

This clone was counted a few times. The chain combines TRBV28 with TRBJ1-1; 7 nucleotides agree with TRBD1. The CDR3 has 14 residues. Germline values: CDR1 MDHEN, CDR2 SYDVKM. The V gene end was trimmed by 5 bases and the J gene end by 1 base; junction bases not matched to a gene: 4. The CDR3 DNA is TGTGCCAGCAGTGCTGGGACAGCGAACACTGAAGCTTTCTTT. This codes for CASSAGTANTEAFF. Full variable domain (remainder filled in from reference TRBV28 and TRBJ1-1): DVKVTQSSRYLVKRTGEKVFLECVQDMDHENMFWYRQDPGLGLRLIYFSYDVKMKEKGDIPEGYSVSREKKERFSLILESASTNQTSMYLCASSAGTANTEAFFGQGTRLTVV.

This rearrangement joins TRBV4-2 to TRBJ2-3, with 11 bases identical to TRBD2. V shed 4 bases, J shed 2 bases, and the junction held 8 bases outside the gene matches. This CDR3 contains 17 residues. Germline V gene sequence: CDR1 LGHNA, CDR2 YNFKEQ. In DNA form, the CDR3 reads TGTGCCAGCAGCCGTGGCACTAGCGGGGGCCCCACAGATACGCAGTATTTT. Translating it yields CASSRGTSGGPTDTQYF.

The V call is TRBV6-5, the J call TRBJ2-7; weak D call: TRBD1 (5 bases). Deletions cut 4 bases from V and 6 bases from J, with 13 bases between. The length of the CDR3 is 13 residues. Per the germline V gene, CDR1 is MNHEY and CDR2 is SVGAGI. CDR3 sequence (DNA): TGTGCCAGCAGTTCCAATTTCAGGGCCGAGCAGTACTTC. It is translated as CASSSNFRAEQYF.

The CDR3 reads CASSIPLRVQVTYEQYF. CDR3 in DNA: TGTGCCAGCAGTATACCCCTGAGGGTTCAAGTGACCTACGAGCAGTACTTC. The gene calls are TRBV28 and TRBJ2-7, with D possibly TRBD2 on 5 matching bases. Germline values: CDR1 MDHEN, CDR2 SYDVKM. Between the trimmed V and J ends, which lost 5 bases and 2 bases, there was a span of 22 bases. CDR3 length: 17 residues.